This TCR beta chain was retrieved from a study of monozygotic twins with inflammatory bowel disease. Study-wide findings and caveats: Part of the variability in patient repertoires may have come from differing immunosuppressive treatments. Healthy twins showed more clonotype sharing with others than IBD patients, especially patients with disease activity.

The authors drew more than 2 ml of blood from each donor. TCRdb re-called the 5' RACE reads; one entry per CDR3 protein, DNA not given. The sample features about 450,000 distinct CDR3 sequences, with about 2.4% in its top ten. In regard to this clonotype: Its antigen is unidentified.

This CDR3 contains 13 residues. Germline V lookup: CDR1 SGHRS, CDR2 YFSETQ. V and J are TRBV5-1 and TRBJ1-1. The TCR was taken from a human donor with ulcerative colitis or Crohn's disease, or a healthy co-twin of an affected twin (not recorded which). Sequencing was performed on blood. This CDR3 is CASSSTRDTEAFF.